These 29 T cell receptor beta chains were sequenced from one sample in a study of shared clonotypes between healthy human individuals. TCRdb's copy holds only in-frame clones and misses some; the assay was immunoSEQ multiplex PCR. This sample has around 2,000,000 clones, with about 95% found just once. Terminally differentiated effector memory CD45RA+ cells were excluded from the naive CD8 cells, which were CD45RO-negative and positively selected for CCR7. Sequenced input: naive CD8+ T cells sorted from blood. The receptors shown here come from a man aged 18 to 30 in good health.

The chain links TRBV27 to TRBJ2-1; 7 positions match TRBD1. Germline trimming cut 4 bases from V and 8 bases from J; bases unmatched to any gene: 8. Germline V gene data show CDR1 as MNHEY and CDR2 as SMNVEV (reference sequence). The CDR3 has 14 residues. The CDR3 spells CASSSYPGGYEQFF. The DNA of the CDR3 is TGTGCCAGCAGTTCTTACCCAGGGGGATATGAGCAGTTCTTC.

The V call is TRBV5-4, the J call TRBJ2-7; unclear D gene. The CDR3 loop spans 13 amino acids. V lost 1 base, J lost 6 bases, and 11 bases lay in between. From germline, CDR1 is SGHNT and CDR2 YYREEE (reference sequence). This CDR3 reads CASSLRSEIEQYF. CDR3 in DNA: TGTGCCAGCAGCTTGCGTTCCGAGATCGAGCAGTACTTC.

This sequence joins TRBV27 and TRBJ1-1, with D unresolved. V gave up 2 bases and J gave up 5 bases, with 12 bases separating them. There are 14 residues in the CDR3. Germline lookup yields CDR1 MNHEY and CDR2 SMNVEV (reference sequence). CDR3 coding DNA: TGTGCCAGCAGTTTACCCGGGGTTGGGACTGAAGCTTTCTTT. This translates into CASSLPGVGTEAFF.

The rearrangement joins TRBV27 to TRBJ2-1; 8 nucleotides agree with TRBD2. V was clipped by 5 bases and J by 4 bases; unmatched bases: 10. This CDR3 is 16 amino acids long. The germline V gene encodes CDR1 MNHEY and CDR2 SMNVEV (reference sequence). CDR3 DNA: TGTGCCAGCAGTCATTCCGGGCGGGGGGTGTACAATGAGCAGTTCTTC. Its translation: CASSHSGRGVYNEQFF.

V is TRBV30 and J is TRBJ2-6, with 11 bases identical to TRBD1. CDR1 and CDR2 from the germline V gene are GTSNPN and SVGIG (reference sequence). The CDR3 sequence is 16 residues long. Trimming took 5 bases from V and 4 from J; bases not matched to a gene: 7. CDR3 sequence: CAWLGTGGRGANVLTF. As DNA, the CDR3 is TGTGCCTGGTTAGGGACAGGGGGAAGAGGGGCCAACGTCCTGACTTTC.

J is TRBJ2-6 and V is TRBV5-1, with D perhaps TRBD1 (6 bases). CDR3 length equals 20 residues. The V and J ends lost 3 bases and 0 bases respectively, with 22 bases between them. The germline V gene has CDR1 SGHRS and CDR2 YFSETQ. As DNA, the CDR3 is TGCGCCAGCAGCTCAGGGGCAGAGGACAGTATTTACTCTGGGGCCAACGTCCTGACTTTC. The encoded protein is CASSSGAEDSIYSGANVLTF. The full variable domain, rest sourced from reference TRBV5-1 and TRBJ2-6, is KAGVTQTPRYLIKTRGQQVTLSCSPISGHRSVSWYQQTPGQGLQFLFEYFSETQRNKGNFPGRFSGRQFSNSRSEMNVSTLELGDSALYLCASSSGAEDSIYSGANVLTFGAGSRLTVL.

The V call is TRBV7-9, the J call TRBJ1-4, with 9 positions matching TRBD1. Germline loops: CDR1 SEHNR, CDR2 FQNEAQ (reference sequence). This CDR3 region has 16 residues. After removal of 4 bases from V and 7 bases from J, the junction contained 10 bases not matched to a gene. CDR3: CASSSNRDRASEKLFF. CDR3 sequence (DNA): TGTGCCAGCAGCTCGAACCGGGACAGGGCGAGTGAAAAACTGTTTTTT.

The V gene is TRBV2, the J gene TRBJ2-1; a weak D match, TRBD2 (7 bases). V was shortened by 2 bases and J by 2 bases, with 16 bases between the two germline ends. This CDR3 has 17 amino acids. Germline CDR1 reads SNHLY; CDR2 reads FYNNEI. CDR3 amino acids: CASSETPGGGAYNEQFF. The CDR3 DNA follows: TGTGCCAGCAGTGAAACCCCCGGAGGGGGGGCCTACAATGAGCAGTTCTTC.

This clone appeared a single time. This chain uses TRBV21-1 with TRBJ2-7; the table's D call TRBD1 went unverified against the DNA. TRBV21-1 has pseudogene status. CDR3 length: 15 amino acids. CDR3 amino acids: CASSKARDSSYEQYF. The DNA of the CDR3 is TGTGCCAGCAGCAAAGCCCGGGACAGCTCCTACGAGCAGTACTTC.

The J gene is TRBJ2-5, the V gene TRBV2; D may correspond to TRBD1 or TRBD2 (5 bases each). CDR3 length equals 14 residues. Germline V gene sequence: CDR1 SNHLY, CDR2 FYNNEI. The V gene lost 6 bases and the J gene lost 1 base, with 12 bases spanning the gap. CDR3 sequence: CASRTGRIQETQYF. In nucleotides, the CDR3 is TGTGCCAGCAGGACGGGACGGATCCAAGAGACCCAGTACTTC.

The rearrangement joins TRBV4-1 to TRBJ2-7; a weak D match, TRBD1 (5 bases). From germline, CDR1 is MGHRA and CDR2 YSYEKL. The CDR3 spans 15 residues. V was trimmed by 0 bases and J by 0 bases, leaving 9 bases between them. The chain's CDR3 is CASSQDDSSSYEQYF. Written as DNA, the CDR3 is TGCGCCAGCAGCCAAGATGACAGTAGCTCCTACGAGCAGTACTTC.

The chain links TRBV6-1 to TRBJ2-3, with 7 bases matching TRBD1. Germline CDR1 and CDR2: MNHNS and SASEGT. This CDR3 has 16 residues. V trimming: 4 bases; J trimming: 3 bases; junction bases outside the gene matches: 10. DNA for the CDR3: TGTGCCAGCAGTGGGCTAGGGGGCGCCGGAACAGATACGCAGTATTTT. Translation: CASSGLGGAGTDTQYF.

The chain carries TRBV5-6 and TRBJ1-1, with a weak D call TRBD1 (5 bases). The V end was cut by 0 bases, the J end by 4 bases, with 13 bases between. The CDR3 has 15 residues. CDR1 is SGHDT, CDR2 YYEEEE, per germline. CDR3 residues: CASSLAGVHGTEAFF. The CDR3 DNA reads TGTGCCAGCAGCTTGGCGGGGGTCCACGGCACTGAAGCTTTCTTT.

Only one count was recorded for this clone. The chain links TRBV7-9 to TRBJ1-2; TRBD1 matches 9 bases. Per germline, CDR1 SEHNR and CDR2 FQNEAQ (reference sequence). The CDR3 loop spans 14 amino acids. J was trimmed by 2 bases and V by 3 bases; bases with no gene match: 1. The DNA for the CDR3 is TGTGCCAGCAGCTTCACAGGGGGCAACTATGGCTACACCTTC. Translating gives CASSFTGGNYGYTF.

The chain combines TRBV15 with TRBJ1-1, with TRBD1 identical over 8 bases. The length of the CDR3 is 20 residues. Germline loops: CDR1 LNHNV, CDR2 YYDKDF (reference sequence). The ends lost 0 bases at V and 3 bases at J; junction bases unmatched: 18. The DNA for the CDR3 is TGTGCCACCAGCAGAGATATGGACAGGGAGTCTTCGTGGGGCGACACTGAAGCTTTCTTT. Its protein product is CATSRDMDRESSWGDTEAFF.

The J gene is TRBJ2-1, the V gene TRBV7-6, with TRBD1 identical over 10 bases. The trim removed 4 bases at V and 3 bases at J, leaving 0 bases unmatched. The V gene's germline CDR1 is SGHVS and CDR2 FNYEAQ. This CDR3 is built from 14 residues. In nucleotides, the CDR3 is TGTGCCAGCAGCTGGACAGGGGGCTACAATGAGCAGTTCTTC. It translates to CASSWTGGYNEQFF.

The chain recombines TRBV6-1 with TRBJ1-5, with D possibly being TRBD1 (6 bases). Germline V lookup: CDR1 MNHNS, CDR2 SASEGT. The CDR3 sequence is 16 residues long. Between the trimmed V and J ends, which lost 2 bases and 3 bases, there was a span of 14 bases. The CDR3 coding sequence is TGTGCCAGCAGTGAATTGGCGGGGGCCTTCAATCAGCCCCAGCATTTT. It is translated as CASSELAGAFNQPQHF.

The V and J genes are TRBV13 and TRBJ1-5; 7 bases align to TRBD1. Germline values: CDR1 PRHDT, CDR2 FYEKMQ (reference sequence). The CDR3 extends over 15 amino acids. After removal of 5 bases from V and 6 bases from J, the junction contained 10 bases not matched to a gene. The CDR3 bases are TGTGCCAGCAGCCAGGGGGACTCCAACCTTCAGCCCCAGCATTTT. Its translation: CASSQGDSNLQPQHF.

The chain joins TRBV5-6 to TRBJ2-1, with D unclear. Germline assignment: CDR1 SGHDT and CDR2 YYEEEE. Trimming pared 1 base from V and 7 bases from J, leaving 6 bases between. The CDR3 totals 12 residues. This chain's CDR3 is CASSLRANEQFF. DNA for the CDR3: TGTGCCAGCAGCTTGAGGGCTAATGAGCAGTTCTTC.

The CDR3 sequence: CASSWDTLNYGYTF. CDR3 nucleotide sequence: TGTGCCAGCAGCTGGGACACACTTAACTATGGCTACACCTTC. The chain combines TRBV5-5 with TRBJ1-2; possibly TRBD1 for D (6 bases). The germline gives CDR1 SGHKS, CDR2 YYEKEE (reference sequence). V lost 3 bases and J 1 base, leaving 10 bases between the germline ends. This CDR3 is built from 14 residues. The full variable domain, completed using reference TRBV5-5 and TRBJ1-2, is DAGVTQSPTHLIKTRGQQVTLRCSPISGHKSVSWYQQVLGQGPQFIFQYYEKEERGRGNFPDRFSARQFPNYSSELNVNALLLGDSALYLCASSWDTLNYGYTFGSGTRLTVV.

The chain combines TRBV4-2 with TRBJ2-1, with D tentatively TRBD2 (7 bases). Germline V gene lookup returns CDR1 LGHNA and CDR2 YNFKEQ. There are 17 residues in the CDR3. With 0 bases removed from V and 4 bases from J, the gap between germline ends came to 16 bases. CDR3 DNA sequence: TGTGCCAGCAGCCAAGAGGCGGCGGGGGCCGCATACAATGAGCAGTTCTTC. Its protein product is CASSQEAAGAAYNEQFF.

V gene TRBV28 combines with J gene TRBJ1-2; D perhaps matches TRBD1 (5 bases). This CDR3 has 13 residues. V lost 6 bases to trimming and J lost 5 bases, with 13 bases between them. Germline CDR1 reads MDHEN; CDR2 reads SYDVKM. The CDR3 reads CASRSGGVYGYTF. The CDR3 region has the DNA TGTGCCAGCAGGTCGGGGGGGGTTTATGGCTACACCTTC.

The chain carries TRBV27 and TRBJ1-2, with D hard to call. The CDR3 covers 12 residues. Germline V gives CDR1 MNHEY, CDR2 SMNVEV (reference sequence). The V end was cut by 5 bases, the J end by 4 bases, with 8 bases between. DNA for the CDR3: TGTGCCAGCAGTAATGGCCCCTATGGCTACACCTTC. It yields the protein CASSNGPYGYTF.

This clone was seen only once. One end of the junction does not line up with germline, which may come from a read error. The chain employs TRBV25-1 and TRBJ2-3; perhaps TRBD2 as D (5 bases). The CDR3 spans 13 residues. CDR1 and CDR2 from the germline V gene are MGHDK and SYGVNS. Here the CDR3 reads CASSVGAGRPFDF. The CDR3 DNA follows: TGTGCCAGCAGTGTGGGAGCAGGCCGACCTTTTGATTTT.

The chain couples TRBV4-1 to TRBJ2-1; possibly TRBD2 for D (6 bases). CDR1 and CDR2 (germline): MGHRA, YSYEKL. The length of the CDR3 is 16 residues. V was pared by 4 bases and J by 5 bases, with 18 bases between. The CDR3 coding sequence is TGCGCCAGCAGCCCCCGGGACTCCCGAATAGACAATGAGCAGTTCTTC. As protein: CASSPRDSRIDNEQFF.

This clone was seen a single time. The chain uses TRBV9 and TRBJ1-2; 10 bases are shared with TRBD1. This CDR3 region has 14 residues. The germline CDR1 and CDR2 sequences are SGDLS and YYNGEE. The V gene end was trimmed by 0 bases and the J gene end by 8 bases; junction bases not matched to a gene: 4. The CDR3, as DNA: TGTGCCAGCAGCGTAGGACAGGGGGCAATCGGCTACACCTTC. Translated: CASSVGQGAIGYTF.

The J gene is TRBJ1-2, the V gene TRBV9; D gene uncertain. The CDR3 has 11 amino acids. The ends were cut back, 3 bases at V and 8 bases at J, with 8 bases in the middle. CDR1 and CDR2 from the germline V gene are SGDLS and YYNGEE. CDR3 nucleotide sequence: TGTGCCAGCAGCGACGGACTAGGCTACACCTTC. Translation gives CASSDGLGYTF.

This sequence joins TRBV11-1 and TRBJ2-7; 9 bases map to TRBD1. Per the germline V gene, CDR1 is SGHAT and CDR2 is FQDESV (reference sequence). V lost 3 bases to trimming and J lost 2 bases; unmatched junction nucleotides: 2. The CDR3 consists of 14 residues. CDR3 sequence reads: CASSFDRGAYEQYF. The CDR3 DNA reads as TGTGCCAGCAGCTTTGACAGGGGGGCCTACGAGCAGTACTTC. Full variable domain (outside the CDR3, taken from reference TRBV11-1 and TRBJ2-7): EAEVAQSPRYKITEKSQAVAFWCDPISGHATLYWYRQILGQGPELLVQFQDESVVDDSQLPKDRFSAERLKGVDSTLKIQPAELGDSAMYLCASSFDRGAYEQYFGPGTRLTVT.

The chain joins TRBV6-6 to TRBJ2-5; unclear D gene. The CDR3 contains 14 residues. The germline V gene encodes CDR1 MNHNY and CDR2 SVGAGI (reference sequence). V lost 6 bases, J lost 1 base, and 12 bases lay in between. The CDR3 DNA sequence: TGTGCCAGCAGAAACGTAGGAGTCCAAGAGACCCAGTACTTC. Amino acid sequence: CASRNVGVQETQYF.